This T cell receptor (beta chain) was sequenced during a study of cytomegalovirus exposure and HLA in healthy donors. Study-level results: The study listed under 200 cytomegalovirus-associated TCR beta chains.

This clone occurred once. Its antigen is not identified. V was clipped by 0 bases and J by 9 bases; unmatched bases: 7. The CDR3 loop spans 15 amino acids. The germline CDR1 and CDR2 sequences are LGHNA and YSLEER. PCR primers comprised 60 Vbeta and 13 Jbeta primers. Clones were read by immunoSEQ multiplex PCR, and TCRdb kept only the in-frame ones, dropping some. The table records 130,000 to 150,000 clones, nearly 80% of them present only once. The receptor was isolated from a male donor in good health and CMV-seronegative. V usage is TRBV4-3 and J usage is TRBJ2-4; 8 bases agree with TRBD1. Sequenced sample: PBMCs. The CDR3 DNA is TGCGCCAGCAGCCAAGAAGAGACAGGGGCCAGCATTCAGTACTTC. Translated: CASSQEETGASIQYF.